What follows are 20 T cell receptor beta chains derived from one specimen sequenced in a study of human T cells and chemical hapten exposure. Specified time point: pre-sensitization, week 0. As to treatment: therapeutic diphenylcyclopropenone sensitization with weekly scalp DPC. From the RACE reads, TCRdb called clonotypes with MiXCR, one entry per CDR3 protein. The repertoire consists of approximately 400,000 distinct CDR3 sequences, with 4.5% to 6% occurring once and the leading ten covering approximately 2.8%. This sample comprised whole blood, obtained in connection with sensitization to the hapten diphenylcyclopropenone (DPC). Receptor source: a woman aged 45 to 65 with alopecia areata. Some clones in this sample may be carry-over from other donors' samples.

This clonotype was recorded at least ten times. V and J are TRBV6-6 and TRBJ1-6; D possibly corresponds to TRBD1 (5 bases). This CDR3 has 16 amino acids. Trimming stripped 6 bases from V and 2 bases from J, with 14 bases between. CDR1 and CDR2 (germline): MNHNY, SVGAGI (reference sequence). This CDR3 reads CASSPAGVTYNSPLHF. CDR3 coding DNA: TGTGCCAGCAGCCCCGCGGGGGTCACCTATAATTCACCCCTCCACTTT.

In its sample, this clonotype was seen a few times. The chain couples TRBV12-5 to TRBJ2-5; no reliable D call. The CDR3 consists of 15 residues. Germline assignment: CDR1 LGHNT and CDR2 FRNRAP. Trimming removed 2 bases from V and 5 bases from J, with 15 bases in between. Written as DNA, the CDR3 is TGTGCTAGTGGTTTGCCGGGCAGCACAAGGGAGACCCAGTACTTC. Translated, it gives CASGLPGSTRETQYF.

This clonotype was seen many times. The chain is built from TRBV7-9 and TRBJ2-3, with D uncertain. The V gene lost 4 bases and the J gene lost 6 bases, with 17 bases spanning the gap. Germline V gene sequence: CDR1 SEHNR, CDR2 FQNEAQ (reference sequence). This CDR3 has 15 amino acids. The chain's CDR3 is CASSSPERLTDTQYF. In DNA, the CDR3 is TGTGCCAGCAGCTCGCCCGAGCGACTCACCGATACGCAGTATTTT.

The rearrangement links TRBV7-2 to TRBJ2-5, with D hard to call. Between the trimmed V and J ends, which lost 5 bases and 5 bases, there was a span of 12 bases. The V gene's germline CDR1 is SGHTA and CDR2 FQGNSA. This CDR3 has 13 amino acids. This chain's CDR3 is CASSRASEETQYF. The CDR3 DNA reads TGTGCCAGCAGCCGTGCCTCTGAGGAGACCCAGTACTTC.

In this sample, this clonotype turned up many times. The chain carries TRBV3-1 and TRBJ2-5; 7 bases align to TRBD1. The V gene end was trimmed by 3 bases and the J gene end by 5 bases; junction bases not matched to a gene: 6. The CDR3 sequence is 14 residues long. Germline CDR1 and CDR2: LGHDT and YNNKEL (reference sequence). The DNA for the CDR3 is TGTGCCAGCAGCCAGAGGACAGGAGCCGAGACCCAGTACTTC. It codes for CASSQRTGAETQYF.

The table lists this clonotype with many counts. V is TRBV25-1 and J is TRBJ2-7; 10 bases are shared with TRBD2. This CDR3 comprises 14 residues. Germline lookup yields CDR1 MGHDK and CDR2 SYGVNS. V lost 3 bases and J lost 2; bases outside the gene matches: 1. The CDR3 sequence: CASSESGRAYEQYF. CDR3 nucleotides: TGTGCCAGCAGTGAGAGCGGGAGGGCCTACGAGCAGTACTTC.

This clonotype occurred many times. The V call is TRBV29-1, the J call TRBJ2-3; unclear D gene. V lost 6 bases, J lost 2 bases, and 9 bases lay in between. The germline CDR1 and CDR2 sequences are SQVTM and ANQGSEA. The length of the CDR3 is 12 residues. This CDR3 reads CSVELYTDTQYF. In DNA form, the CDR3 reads TGCAGCGTCGAGTTATACACAGATACGCAGTATTTT.

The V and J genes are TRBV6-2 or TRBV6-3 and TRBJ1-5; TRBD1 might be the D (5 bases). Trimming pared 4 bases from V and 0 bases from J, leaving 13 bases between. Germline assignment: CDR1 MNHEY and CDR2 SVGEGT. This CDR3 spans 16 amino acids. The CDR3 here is CASSWSRGNSNQPQHF. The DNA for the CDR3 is TGTGCCAGCAGTTGGTCCCGGGGCAATAGCAATCAGCCCCAGCATTTT.

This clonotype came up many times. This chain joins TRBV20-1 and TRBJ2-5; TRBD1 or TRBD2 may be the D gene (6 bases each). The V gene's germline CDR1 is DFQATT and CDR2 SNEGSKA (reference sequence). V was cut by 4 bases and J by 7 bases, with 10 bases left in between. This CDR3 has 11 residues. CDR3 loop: CSAKGGLTQYF. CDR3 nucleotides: TGCAGTGCTAAGGGGGGTCTGACCCAGTACTTC.

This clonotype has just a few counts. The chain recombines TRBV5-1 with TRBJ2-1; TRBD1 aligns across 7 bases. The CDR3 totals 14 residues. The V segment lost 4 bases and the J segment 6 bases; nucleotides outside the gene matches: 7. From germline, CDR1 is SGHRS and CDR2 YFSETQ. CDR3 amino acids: CASSLGQSTNEQFF. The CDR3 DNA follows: TGCGCCAGCAGCCTGGGACAGTCAACCAATGAGCAGTTCTTC.

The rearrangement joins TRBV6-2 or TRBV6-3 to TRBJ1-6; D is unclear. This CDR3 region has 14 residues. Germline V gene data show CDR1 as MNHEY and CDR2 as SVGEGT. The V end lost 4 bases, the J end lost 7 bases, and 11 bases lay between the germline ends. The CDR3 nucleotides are TGTGCCAGCAGTTTTGTCGGATACAATTCACCCCTCCACTTT. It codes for CASSFVGYNSPLHF.

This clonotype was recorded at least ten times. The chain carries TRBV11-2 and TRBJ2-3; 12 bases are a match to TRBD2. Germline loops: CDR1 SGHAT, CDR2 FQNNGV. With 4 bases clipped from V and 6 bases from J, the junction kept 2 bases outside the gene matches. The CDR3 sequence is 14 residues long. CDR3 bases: TGTGCCAGCAGCTCCGGGACTAGCGGGGATACGCAGTATTTT. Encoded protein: CASSSGTSGDTQYF.

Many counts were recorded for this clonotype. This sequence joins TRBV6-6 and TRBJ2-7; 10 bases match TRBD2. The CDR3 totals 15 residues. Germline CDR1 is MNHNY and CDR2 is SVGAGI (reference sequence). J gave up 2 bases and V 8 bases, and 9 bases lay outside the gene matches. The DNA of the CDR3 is TGTGCCAGCCGTTTCGCAGCGGGGGGGCCCTACGAGCAGTACTTC. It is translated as CASRFAAGGPYEQYF.

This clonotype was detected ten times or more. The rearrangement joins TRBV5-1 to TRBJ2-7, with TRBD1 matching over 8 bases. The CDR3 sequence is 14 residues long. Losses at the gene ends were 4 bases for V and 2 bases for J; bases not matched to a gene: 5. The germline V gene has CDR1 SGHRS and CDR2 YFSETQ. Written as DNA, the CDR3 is TGCGCCAGCAGCATTTTGACAGGGGCCTACGAGCAGTACTTC. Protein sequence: CASSILTGAYEQYF.

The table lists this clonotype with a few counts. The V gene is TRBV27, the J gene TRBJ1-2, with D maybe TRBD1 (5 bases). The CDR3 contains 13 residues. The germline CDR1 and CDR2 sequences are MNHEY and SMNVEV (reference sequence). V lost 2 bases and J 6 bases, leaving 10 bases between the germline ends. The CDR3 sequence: CASSLTAGNGYTF. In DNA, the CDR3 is TGTGCCAGCAGTTTAACGGCAGGGAATGGCTACACCTTC.

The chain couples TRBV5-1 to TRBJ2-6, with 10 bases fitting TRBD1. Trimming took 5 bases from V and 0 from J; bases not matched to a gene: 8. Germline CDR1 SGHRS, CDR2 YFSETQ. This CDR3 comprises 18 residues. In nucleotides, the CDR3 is TGCGCCAGCAGGAGAGGGACAGGGGCCCGCTCTGGGGCCAACGTCCTGACTTTC. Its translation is CASRRGTGARSGANVLTF.

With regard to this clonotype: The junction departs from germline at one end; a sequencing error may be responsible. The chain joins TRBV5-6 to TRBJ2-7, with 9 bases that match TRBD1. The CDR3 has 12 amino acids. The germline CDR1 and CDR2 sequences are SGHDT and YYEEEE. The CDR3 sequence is CASSLGGQGEDF. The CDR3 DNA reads TGTGCCAGCAGCTTGGGGGGACAGGGTGAAGACTTC.

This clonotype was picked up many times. In nucleotides, the CDR3 is TGTGCCAGCAGCCAAGTCGGGGGTCCTATAGTAGAGCAGTTCTTC. Its protein product is CASSQVGGPIVEQFF. The genes are TRBV4-2 and TRBJ2-1; a weak D match, TRBD2 (6 bases). The germline gives CDR1 LGHNA, CDR2 YNFKEQ. The CDR3 is 15 amino acids. Trimming stripped 1 base from V and 10 bases from J, with 17 bases between.

The CDR3 loop reads CAISAGTEAFF. In DNA form, the CDR3 reads TGTGCCATCAGTGCGGGGACTGAAGCTTTCTTT. The chain combines TRBV10-3 with TRBJ1-1, with D hard to call. V lost 4 bases and J 5 bases, leaving 5 bases between the germline ends. CDR1 is ENHRY and CDR2 is SYGVKD in the germline V gene. The CDR3 is 11 amino acids.

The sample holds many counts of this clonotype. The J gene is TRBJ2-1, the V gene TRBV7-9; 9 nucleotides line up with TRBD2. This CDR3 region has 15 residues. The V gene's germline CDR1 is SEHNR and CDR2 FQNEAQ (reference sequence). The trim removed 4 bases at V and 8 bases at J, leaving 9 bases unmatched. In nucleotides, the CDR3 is TGTGCCAGCAGCTCCGGGACTAGCTATCTCGATGAGCAGTTCTTC. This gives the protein CASSSGTSYLDEQFF.